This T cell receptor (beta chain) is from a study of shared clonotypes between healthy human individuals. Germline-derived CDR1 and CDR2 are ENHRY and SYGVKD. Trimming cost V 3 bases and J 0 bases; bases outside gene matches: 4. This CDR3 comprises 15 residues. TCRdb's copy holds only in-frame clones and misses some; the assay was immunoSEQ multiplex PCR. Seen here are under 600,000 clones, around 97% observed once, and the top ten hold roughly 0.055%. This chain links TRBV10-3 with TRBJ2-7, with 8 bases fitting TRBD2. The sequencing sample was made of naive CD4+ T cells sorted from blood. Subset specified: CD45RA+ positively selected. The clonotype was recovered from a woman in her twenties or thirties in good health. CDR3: CAISDRSGSSYEQYF. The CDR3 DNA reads TGTGCCATCAGTGATAGGAGCGGGAGCTCCTACGAGCAGTACTTC.